This T cell receptor beta chain was observed in a study of shared clonotypes between healthy human individuals. Study-wide context: Donors consisted of two women and a few men between 18 and 49. Donors had three CD4 naive, three CD4 memory, two CD8 naive and one CD8 memory plate apiece.

CD4+ cells underwent separation, giving CD45RA+ naive and CD45RA-negative memory subsets. The CDR3 loop spans 16 amino acids. V lost 2 bases, J lost 8 bases, and 18 bases lay in between. CDR1 and CDR2 (germline): MGHRA, YSYEKL. Here immunoSEQ multiplex PCR was the method, and the copy in TCRdb shows in-frame clones only, minus some. The sample carries about 1.1 million clones, roughly 80% recorded once. Sequencing was done on a sample of memory CD4+ T cells from PBMCs. Subset meaning: CD45RA-negative fraction. This sequence was found in a man aged 18 to 29 in good health. Some clones in this sample may be carry-over from other donors' samples. The chain has TRBV4-1 and TRBJ1-4; D is ambiguous. In DNA, the CDR3 is TGCGCCAGCAGCCAAACCCTCGAGCGAAGGTACGAAAAACTGTTTTTT. It is translated as CASSQTLERRYEKLFF.